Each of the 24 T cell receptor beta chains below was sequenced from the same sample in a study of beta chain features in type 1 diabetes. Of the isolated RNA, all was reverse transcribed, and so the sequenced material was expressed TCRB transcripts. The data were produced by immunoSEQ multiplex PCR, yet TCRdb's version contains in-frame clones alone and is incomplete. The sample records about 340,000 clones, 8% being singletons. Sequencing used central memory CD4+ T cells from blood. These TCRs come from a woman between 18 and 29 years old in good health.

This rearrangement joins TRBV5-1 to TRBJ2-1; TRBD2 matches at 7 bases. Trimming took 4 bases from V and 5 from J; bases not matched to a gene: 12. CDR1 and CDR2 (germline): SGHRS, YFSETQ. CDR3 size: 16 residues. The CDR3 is CASSPRASGTHNEQFF. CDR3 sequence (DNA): TGCGCCAGCAGCCCCCGTGCGAGCGGGACTCACAATGAGCAGTTCTTC. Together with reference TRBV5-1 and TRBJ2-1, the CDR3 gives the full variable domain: KAGVTQTPRYLIKTRGQQVTLSCSPISGHRSVSWYQQTPGQGLQFLFEYFSETQRNKGNFPGRFSGRQFSNSRSEMNVSTLELGDSALYLCASSPRASGTHNEQFFGPGTRLTVL.

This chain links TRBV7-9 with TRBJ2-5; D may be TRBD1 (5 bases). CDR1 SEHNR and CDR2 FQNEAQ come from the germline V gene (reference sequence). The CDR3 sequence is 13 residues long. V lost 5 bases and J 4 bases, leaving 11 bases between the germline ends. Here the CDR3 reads CASSQGLSETQYF. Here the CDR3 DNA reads TGTGCCAGCAGCCAGGGCCTGTCAGAGACCCAGTACTTC.

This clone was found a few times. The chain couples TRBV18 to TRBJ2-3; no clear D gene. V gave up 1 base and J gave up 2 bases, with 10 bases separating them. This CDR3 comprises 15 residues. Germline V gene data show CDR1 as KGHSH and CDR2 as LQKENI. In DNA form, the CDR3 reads TGTGCCAGCTCACCACGTGGGTTCGACACAGATACGCAGTATTTT. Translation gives CASSPRGFDTDTQYF.

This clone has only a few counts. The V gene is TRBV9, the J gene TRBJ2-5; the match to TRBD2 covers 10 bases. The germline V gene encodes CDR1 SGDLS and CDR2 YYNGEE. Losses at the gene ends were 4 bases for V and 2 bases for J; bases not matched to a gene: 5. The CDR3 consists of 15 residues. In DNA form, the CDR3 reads TGTGCCAGCAGCCTTAGCGGGGGGATACAAGAGACCCAGTACTTC. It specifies CASSLSGGIQETQYF.

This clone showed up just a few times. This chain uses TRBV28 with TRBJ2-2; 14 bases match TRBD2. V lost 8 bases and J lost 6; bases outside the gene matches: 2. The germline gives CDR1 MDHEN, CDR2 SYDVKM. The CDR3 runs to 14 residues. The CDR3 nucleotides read TGTGCCAGCGGGACTAGCGGGAGTCCCGGGGAGCTGTTTTTT. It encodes CASGTSGSPGELFF.

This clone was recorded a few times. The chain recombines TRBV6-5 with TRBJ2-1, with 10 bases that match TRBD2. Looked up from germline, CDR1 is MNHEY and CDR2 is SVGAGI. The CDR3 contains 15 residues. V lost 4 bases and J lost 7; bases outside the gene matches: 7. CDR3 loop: CASSSSGRALNEQFF. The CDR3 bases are TGTGCCAGCAGTTCCAGCGGGAGGGCCCTTAATGAGCAGTTCTTC.

The CDR3 loop reads CATSRGPGTGYGYTF. CDR3 nucleotide sequence: TGTGCCACCAGCAGAGGCCCGGGGACAGGATATGGCTACACCTTC. The V and J genes are TRBV15 and TRBJ1-2; TRBD1 matches 8 bases. Germline loops: CDR1 LNHNV, CDR2 YYDKDF (reference sequence). The CDR3 spans 15 residues. J gave up 5 bases and V 1 base, and 6 bases lay outside the gene matches.

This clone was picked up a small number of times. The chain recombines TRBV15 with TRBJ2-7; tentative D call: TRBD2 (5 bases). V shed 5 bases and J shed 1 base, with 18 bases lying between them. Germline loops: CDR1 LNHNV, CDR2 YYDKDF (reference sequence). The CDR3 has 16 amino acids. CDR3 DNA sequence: TGTGCCACCAGCCAGATGGGCGGGCTGTTGTCCTACGAGCAGTACTTC. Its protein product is CATSQMGGLLSYEQYF.

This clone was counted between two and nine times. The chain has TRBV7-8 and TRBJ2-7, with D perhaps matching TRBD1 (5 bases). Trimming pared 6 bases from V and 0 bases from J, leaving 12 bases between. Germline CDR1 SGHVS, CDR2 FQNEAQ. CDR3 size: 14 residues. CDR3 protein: CASSKSRVSYEQYF. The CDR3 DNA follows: TGTGCCAGCAGTAAGAGCAGGGTCTCCTACGAGCAGTACTTC.

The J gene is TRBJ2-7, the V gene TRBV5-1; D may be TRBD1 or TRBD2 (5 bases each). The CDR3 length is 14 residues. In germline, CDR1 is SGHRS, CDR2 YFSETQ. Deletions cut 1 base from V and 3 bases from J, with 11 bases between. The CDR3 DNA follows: TGCGCCAGCAGCTTGCAACGGGACGACTACGAGCAGTACTTC. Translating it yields CASSLQRDDYEQYF.

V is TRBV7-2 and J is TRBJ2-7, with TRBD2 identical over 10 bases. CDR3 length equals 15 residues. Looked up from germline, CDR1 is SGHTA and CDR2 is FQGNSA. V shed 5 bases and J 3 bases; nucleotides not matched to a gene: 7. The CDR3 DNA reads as TGTGCCAGCAGCCCTGGACTAGCGGACCTCTACGAGCAGTACTTC. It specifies CASSPGLADLYEQYF. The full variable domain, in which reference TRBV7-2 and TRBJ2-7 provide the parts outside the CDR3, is GAGVSQSPSNKVTEKGKDVELRCDPISGHTALYWYRQSLGQGLEFLIYFQGNSAPDKSGLPSDRFSAERTGGSVSTLTIQRTQQEDSAVYLCASSPGLADLYEQYFGPGTRLTVT.

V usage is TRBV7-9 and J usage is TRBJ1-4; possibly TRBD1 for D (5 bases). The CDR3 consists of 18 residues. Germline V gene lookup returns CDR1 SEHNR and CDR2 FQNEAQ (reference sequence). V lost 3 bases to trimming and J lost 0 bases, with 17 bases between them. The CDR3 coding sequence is TGTGCCAGCAGCTTCAAACGTGGGGGAATTTCAACTAATGAAAAACTGTTTTTT. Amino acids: CASSFKRGGISTNEKLFF.

CDR3 in amino acids: CASSKSGQGIYEQYF. The CDR3, as DNA: TGTGCCAGTAGCAAATCGGGACAAGGGATCTACGAGCAGTACTTC. The V and J genes are TRBV19 and TRBJ2-7; possible D gene TRBD1, 6 bases. The germline gives CDR1 LNHDA, CDR2 SQIVND (reference sequence). This CDR3 comprises 15 residues. The V end lost 6 bases, the J end lost 3 bases, and 18 bases lay between the germline ends.

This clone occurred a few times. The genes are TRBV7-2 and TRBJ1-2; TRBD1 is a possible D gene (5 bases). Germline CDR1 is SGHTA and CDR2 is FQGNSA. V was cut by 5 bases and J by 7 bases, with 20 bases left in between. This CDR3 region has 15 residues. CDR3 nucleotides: TGTGCCAGCAGCCCGCGCCGGGGGGGTATTGGTGGCTACACCTTC. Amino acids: CASSPRRGGIGGYTF.

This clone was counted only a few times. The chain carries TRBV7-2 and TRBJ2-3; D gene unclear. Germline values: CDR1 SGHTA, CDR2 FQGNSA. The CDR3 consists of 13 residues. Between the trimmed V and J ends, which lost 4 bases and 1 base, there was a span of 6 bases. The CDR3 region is CASSSQRTDTQYF. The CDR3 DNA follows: TGTGCCAGCAGCTCTCAACGCACAGATACGCAGTATTTT.

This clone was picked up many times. DNA for the CDR3: TGTGCAAGTCGCTTAGCTCACAGGGAAAAACTGTTTTTT. Its protein product is CASRLAHREKLFF. The chain couples TRBV12-2 to TRBJ1-4; the D segment call TRBD1 is taken from the table without a DNA check. TRBV12-2 is deemed a pseudogene. The CDR3 is made up of 13 amino acids.

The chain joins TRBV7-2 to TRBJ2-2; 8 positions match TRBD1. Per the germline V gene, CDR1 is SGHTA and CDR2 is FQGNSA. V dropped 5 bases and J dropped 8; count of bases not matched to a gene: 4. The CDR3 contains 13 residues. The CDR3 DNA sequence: TGTGCCAGCAGCACTGGACAGGGTGGGGAGCTGTTTTTT. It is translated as CASSTGQGGELFF.

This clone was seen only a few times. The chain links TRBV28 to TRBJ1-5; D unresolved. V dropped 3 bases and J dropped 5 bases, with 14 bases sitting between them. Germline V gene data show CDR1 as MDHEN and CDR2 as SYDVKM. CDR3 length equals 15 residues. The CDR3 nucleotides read TGTGCCAGCAGTTTTGTAGGGCAGGCCGATCAGCCCCAGCATTTT. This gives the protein CASSFVGQADQPQHF.

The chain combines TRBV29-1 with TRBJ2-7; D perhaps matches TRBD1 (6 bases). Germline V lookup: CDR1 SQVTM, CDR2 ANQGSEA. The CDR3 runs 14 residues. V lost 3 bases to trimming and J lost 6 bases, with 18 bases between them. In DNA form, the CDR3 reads TGCAGCGTTGACGGTCCCCAGGGGTCTGGCGAGCAGTACTTC. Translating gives CSVDGPQGSGEQYF.

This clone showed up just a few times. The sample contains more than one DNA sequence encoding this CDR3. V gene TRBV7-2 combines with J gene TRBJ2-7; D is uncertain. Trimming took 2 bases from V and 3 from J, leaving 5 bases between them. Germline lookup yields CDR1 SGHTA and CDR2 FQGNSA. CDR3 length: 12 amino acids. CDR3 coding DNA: TGTGCCAGCAGCTTATCACTCTACGAGCAGTACTTC. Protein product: CASSLSLYEQYF.

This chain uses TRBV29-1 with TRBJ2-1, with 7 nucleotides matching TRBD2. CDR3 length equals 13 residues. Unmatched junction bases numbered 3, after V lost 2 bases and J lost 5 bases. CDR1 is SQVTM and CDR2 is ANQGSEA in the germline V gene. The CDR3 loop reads CSVESLADNEQFF. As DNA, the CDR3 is TGCAGCGTTGAATCCCTAGCGGACAATGAGCAGTTCTTC.

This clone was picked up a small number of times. CDR3 nucleotide sequence: TGTGCCAGCTCACGGGAACTAGGCTCGAACACCGGGGAGCTGTTTTTT. Translated: CASSRELGSNTGELFF. The chain uses TRBV18 and TRBJ2-2; possible D gene TRBD2, 5 bases. The CDR3 totals 16 residues. The V and J ends lost 4 bases and 0 bases respectively, with 12 bases between them. CDR1 is KGHSH, CDR2 LQKENI, per germline.

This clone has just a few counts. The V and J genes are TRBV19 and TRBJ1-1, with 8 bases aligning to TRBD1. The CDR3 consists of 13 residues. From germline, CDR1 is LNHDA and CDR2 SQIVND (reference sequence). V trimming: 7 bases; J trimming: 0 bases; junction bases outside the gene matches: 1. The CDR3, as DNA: TGTGCCAGTATGGGACAGGTGAACACTGAAGCTTTCTTT. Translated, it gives CASMGQVNTEAFF.

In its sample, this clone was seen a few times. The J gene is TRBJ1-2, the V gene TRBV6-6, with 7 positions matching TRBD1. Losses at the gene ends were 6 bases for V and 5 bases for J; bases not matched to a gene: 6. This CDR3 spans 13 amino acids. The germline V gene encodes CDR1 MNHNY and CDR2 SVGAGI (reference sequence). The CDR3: CASRGTAEYGYTF. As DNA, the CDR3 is TGTGCCAGCAGGGGGACAGCCGAGTATGGCTACACCTTC.